One sample yielded the 3 T cell receptor beta chains listed below, sequenced in a study of shared clonotypes between healthy human individuals. Sequenced by immunoSEQ multiplex PCR; TCRdb stores in-frame clones only, minus some. The table has approximately 810,000 clones, roughly 92% seen once; the top ten hold less than 25%. Only CD45RO-negative cells positively selected for CCR7 counted as naive CD8 cells, so terminally differentiated effector memory CD45RA+ cells were excluded. Material for sequencing was naive CD8+ T cells sorted from blood. The receptor set was obtained from a man aged 30-40 years in good health.

The chain joins TRBV5-1 to TRBJ2-7; the D gene is possibly TRBD2 (5 bases). Trimming shortened V by 4 bases and J by 4 bases, and 15 bases separated the two germline ends. The CDR3 totals 14 residues. The germline V gene has CDR1 SGHRS and CDR2 YFSETQ. The CDR3 protein is CASSPNRGRYEQYF. In DNA, the CDR3 is TGCGCCAGCAGCCCCAACCGTGGGAGATACGAGCAGTACTTC.

The chain has TRBV28 and TRBJ1-1; possible D gene TRBD1, 5 bases. This CDR3 has 15 amino acids. Trimming removed 3 bases from V and 7 bases from J, with 18 bases in between. The germline gives CDR1 MDHEN, CDR2 SYDVKM. Written as DNA, the CDR3 is TGTGCCAGCAGTTTTACGGTCCAGGGAACGAGTGAAGCTTTCTTT. It translates to CASSFTVQGTSEAFF.

The gene calls are TRBV9 and TRBJ2-1; 7 nucleotides line up with TRBD2. The CDR3 totals 13 residues. V was clipped by 6 bases and J by 10 bases; unmatched bases: 10. The V gene's germline CDR1 is SGDLS and CDR2 YYNGEE. In DNA, the CDR3 is TGTGCCAGCAACCCTAACTCGGGAGGCGAGCAGTTCTTC. It specifies CASNPNSGGEQFF.